A single sample is the source of the 32 T cell receptor beta chains below, sequenced in a study of neurological immune-mediated disorders. Each CDR3 protein is one row after TCRdb ran MiXCR on the 5' RACE reads. Of tens of thousands of distinct CDR3 sequences listed, 10% to 13% are singletons. What was sequenced was PBMCs. These receptors were taken from a woman in her thirties with HTLV-1-associated myelopathy (HAM/TSP).

This clonotype was seen repeatedly, ten times or more. V gene TRBV20-1 combines with J gene TRBJ1-4, with 9 bases identical to TRBD1. CDR1 DFQATT and CDR2 SNEGSKA come from the germline V gene (reference sequence). There are 13 residues in the CDR3. V was clipped by 6 bases and J by 6 bases; unmatched bases: 5. The DNA for the CDR3 is TGCAGTGCCGCCGGGACAGGGCATGAAAAACTGTTTTTT. Its translation is CSAAGTGHEKLFF.

This clonotype was seen only a few times. The chain employs TRBV5-1 and TRBJ1-2; the D is unclear. The CDR3 is made up of 14 amino acids. V lost 3 bases, J lost 6 bases, and 15 bases lay in between. Germline V lookup: CDR1 SGHRS, CDR2 YFSETQ. The CDR3 here is CASSSNERAHGYTF. Written as DNA, the CDR3 is TGCGCCAGCAGCTCAAATGAGAGAGCCCATGGCTACACCTTC. The full variable domain, in which reference TRBV5-1 and TRBJ1-2 provide the parts outside the CDR3, is KAGVTQTPRYLIKTRGQQVTLSCSPISGHRSVSWYQQTPGQGLQFLFEYFSETQRNKGNFPGRFSGRQFSNSRSEMNVSTLELGDSALYLCASSSNERAHGYTFGSGTRLTVV.

This clonotype has a count of ten or more. The CDR3 loop is CSANDRLAGGELFF. DNA for the CDR3: TGCAGTGCTAATGATAGACTAGCGGGCGGGGAGCTGTTTTTT. V and J are TRBV20-1 and TRBJ2-2; 10 positions agree with TRBD2. This CDR3 is 14 amino acids long. Germline loops: CDR1 DFQATT, CDR2 SNEGSKA (reference sequence). V dropped 4 bases and J dropped 7; count of bases not matched to a gene: 6.

At least ten counts were recorded for this clonotype. The chain links TRBV19 to TRBJ1-1; maybe TRBD1 (5 bases). Germline lookup yields CDR1 LNHDA and CDR2 SQIVND (reference sequence). The germline V and J ends were trimmed by 6 bases and 5 bases, with 19 bases remaining between them. CDR3 length equals 15 residues. The CDR3 sequence is CASSHLMGVRTEAFF. The CDR3 nucleotides read TGTGCCAGTAGCCACCTAATGGGGGTGAGGACTGAAGCTTTCTTT.

The table lists this clonotype with many counts. The chain has TRBV6-5 and TRBJ1-6; unclear D gene. Trimming removed 5 bases at V and 9 bases at J, with 11 bases between. Germline V gene sequence: CDR1 MNHEY, CDR2 SVGAGI. The CDR3 length is 13 residues. CDR3 sequence (DNA): TGTGCCAGCAGTAACGATGGGAGTTCACCCCTCCACTTT. It translates to CASSNDGSSPLHF.

The sample holds many counts of this clonotype. The rearrangement joins TRBV7-2 to TRBJ1-3; perhaps TRBD1 as D (6 bases). The V and J ends lost 5 bases and 0 bases respectively, with 14 bases between them. Germline-derived CDR1 and CDR2 are SGHTA and FQGNSA. CDR3 size: 16 residues. The DNA of the CDR3 is TGTGCCAGCAGCCCGATAGGGGGGGGCTCTGGAAACACCATATATTTT. Translation gives CASSPIGGGSGNTIYF.

This clonotype was detected many times. The rearrangement joins TRBV20-1 to TRBJ1-1; D is unresolved. Germline V gives CDR1 DFQATT, CDR2 SNEGSKA (reference sequence). V dropped 6 bases and J dropped 8 bases, with 13 bases sitting between them. This CDR3 region has 11 residues. Here the CDR3 reads CSAVPSGEAFF. CDR3 nucleotide sequence: TGCAGTGCCGTCCCTTCGGGGGAAGCTTTCTTT.

This chain joins TRBV12-3 or TRBV12-4 and TRBJ1-2, with 7 bases aligning to TRBD1. V was clipped by 7 bases and J by 4 bases; unmatched bases: 9. This CDR3 region has 14 residues. Written as DNA, the CDR3 is TGTGCCAGCACCGCTGACAGGGCGGGCTATGGCTACACCTTC. This translates into CASTADRAGYGYTF.

The table lists this clonotype with many counts. This chain uses TRBV12-3 or TRBV12-4 with TRBJ1-5; D is perhaps TRBD1 (5 bases). The V end was cut by 6 bases, the J end by 5 bases, with 14 bases between. The CDR3 extends over 14 amino acids. Here the CDR3 DNA reads TGTGCCAGCAGCCCTGAACAGGATTATCAGCCCCAGCATTTT. This encodes CASSPEQDYQPQHF.

There are many counts of this clonotype. The J gene is TRBJ2-3, the V gene TRBV7-2, with 8 bases that match TRBD2. Losses at the gene ends were 0 bases for V and 0 bases for J; bases not matched to a gene: 8. The CDR3 contains 18 residues. Germline V lookup: CDR1 SGHTA, CDR2 FQGNSA. CDR3 bases: TGTGCCAGCAGCTTAGCGATCGGGGGGGTGCCTAGCACAGATACGCAGTATTTT. Protein sequence: CASSLAIGGVPSTDTQYF.

The sample holds many counts of this clonotype. The chain recombines TRBV6-1 with TRBJ1-4, with 8 bases aligning to TRBD1. Per germline, CDR1 MNHNS and CDR2 SASEGT. The CDR3 totals 14 residues. With V trimmed by 4 bases and J by 8 bases, 6 bases remained unmatched. The DNA for the CDR3 is TGTGCCAGCAGTGGGACAGGGCTAGGGGAAAAACTGTTTTTT. Translated: CASSGTGLGEKLFF.

This clonotype showed up many times. J is TRBJ2-7 and V is TRBV5-1; 9 bases agree with TRBD2. J gave up 3 bases and V 5 bases, and 12 bases lay outside the gene matches. This CDR3 is built from 16 residues. CDR1 and CDR2 (germline): SGHRS, YFSETQ. The CDR3 coding sequence is TGCGCCAGCAGGCCCTCTTCGGTAGCGGGGGACTACGAGCAGTACTTC. Translated: CASRPSSVAGDYEQYF.

This clonotype was detected many times. As DNA, the CDR3 is TGCGCCAGCAGCTTGTCCGGCGAGCAGTTCTTC. Encoded protein: CASSLSGEQFF. The genes are TRBV5-1 and TRBJ2-1; D is unresolved. The CDR3 contains 11 residues. From germline, CDR1 is SGHRS and CDR2 YFSETQ. V gave up 1 base and J gave up 10 bases, with 6 bases separating them.

The table lists this clonotype with many counts. DNA for the CDR3: TGCGCCAGCAGCTTGGCCGGACAGGGGGCCTATGGCTACACCTTC. It is translated as CASSLAGQGAYGYTF. This chain connects TRBV5-1 to TRBJ1-2; 11 nucleotides align to TRBD1. Germline V CDR1 and CDR2: SGHRS, YFSETQ. V lost 0 bases, J lost 4 bases, and 2 bases stayed unmatched. The CDR3 runs to 15 residues. The whole variable domain, remainder taken from reference TRBV5-1 and TRBJ1-2, is KAGVTQTPRYLIKTRGQQVTLSCSPISGHRSVSWYQQTPGQGLQFLFEYFSETQRNKGNFPGRFSGRQFSNSRSEMNVSTLELGDSALYLCASSLAGQGAYGYTFGSGTRLTVV.

There are many counts of this clonotype. The rearrangement links TRBV4-2 to TRBJ2-2; 14 nucleotides align to TRBD2. Germline lookup yields CDR1 LGHNA and CDR2 YNFKEQ. CDR3 length equals 17 residues. The V gene end was trimmed by 0 bases and the J gene end by 6 bases; junction bases not matched to a gene: 3. The CDR3, as DNA: TGTGCCAGCAGCCAAGAGGGACTAGCGGGGGCCCCCGGGGAGCTGTTTTTT. Its translation is CASSQEGLAGAPGELFF.

This clonotype was recorded many times. The chain links TRBV10-3 to TRBJ2-7, with D tentatively TRBD1 or TRBD2 (5 bases each). From germline, CDR1 is ENHRY and CDR2 SYGVKD. The CDR3 totals 14 residues. V lost 2 bases and J lost 5, with 13 bases in between. The CDR3 loop reads CAISERGEGDEQYF. As DNA, the CDR3 is TGTGCCATCAGTGAGAGGGGCGAGGGCGACGAGCAGTACTTC.

The sample holds many counts of this clonotype. The rearrangement uses TRBV19 and TRBJ1-3, with D possibly TRBD1 on 5 matching bases. V lost 5 bases, J lost 0 bases, and 11 bases lay in between. Germline V gene sequence: CDR1 LNHDA, CDR2 SQIVND (reference sequence). This CDR3 has 15 residues. The CDR3: CASSERQGSGNTIYF. CDR3 bases: TGTGCCAGTAGTGAACGGCAGGGCTCTGGAAACACCATATATTTT.

This clonotype was seen many times. V gene TRBV7-2 combines with J gene TRBJ2-6, with D maybe TRBD2 (6 bases). This CDR3 has 16 amino acids. CDR1 is SGHTA and CDR2 is FQGNSA in the germline V gene. The ends were cut back, 6 bases at V and 1 base at J, with 13 bases in the middle. The CDR3 DNA reads TGTGCCAGCAGGGTGGGACTGTTATCTGGGGCCAACGTCCTGACTTTC. It yields the protein CASRVGLLSGANVLTF.

This clonotype came up many times. The chain links TRBV5-1 to TRBJ1-1, with D unclear. Germline CDR1 is SGHRS and CDR2 is YFSETQ. CDR3 size: 13 residues. V was trimmed by 4 bases and J by 1 base, leaving 8 bases between them. The chain's CDR3 is CASSNPQNTEAFF. DNA for the CDR3: TGCGCCAGCAGCAATCCACAGAACACTGAAGCTTTCTTT.

This clonotype was seen ten or more times. This sequence joins TRBV25-1 and TRBJ1-4, with D perhaps matching TRBD1 (5 bases). V dropped 7 bases and J dropped 5 bases, with 17 bases sitting between them. The CDR3 extends over 15 amino acids. CDR1 is MGHDK and CDR2 is SYGVNS in the germline V gene. The CDR3 nucleotides read TGTGCCAGCACTCCCACGGGGGATCCGAATGAAAAACTGTTTTTT. Amino acids: CASTPTGDPNEKLFF.

This clonotype was picked up many times. V usage is TRBV3-1 and J usage is TRBJ1-3, with no clear D. Trimming took 4 bases from V and 3 from J, leaving 10 bases between them. CDR1 LGHDT and CDR2 YNNKEL come from the germline V gene (reference sequence). CDR3 length: 14 residues. The DNA of the CDR3 is TGTGCCAGCAGCCGAGTCCATTTTGGAAACACCATATATTTT. Its translation is CASSRVHFGNTIYF. Drawing the rest from reference TRBV3-1 and TRBJ1-3, the complete variable domain is DTAVSQTPKYLVTQMGNDKSIKCEQNLGHDTMYWYKQDSKKFLKIMFSYNNKELIINETVPNRFSPKSPDKAHLNLHINSLELGDSAVYFCASSRVHFGNTIYFGEGSWLTVV.

At least ten counts were recorded for this clonotype. The rearrangement links TRBV5-8 to TRBJ2-7, with 11 bases fitting TRBD1. The germline V gene has CDR1 SGHTS and CDR2 YDEGEE. CDR3 length: 16 amino acids. The junction had 9 bases not matched to a gene; V was cut back by 2 bases and J by 5 bases. CDR3 sequence: CASSFRDRGFKNEQYF. The CDR3 nucleotides are TGTGCCAGCAGCTTCCGGGACAGGGGGTTTAAGAACGAGCAGTACTTC.

This clonotype has a count of ten or more. The J gene is TRBJ2-7, the V gene TRBV6-2 or TRBV6-3, with 13 bases fitting TRBD2. V lost 2 bases to trimming and J lost 3 bases; unmatched junction nucleotides: 4. Germline CDR1 MNHEY, CDR2 SVGEGT. This CDR3 contains 16 residues. This CDR3 reads CASSYGTSGVGYEQYF. The DNA for the CDR3 is TGTGCCAGCAGTTACGGGACTAGCGGGGTTGGCTACGAGCAGTACTTC.

In this sample, this clonotype turned up many times. The J gene is TRBJ1-2, the V gene TRBV6-5; D might be TRBD1 (6 bases). The V gene lost 6 bases and the J gene lost 7 bases, with 9 bases spanning the gap. This CDR3 is built from 11 residues. The V gene's germline CDR1 is MNHEY and CDR2 SVGAGI. This CDR3 is CASRGQIGYTF. The CDR3 nucleotides are TGTGCCAGCAGGGGACAAATTGGCTACACCTTC.

This clonotype showed up many times. This chain joins TRBV6-5 and TRBJ1-1; D uncertain. Germline V gene data show CDR1 as MNHEY and CDR2 as SVGAGI. Trimming removed 5 bases from V and 0 bases from J, with 7 bases in between. The CDR3 extends over 13 amino acids. This CDR3 is CASSPNLNTEAFF. CDR3 nucleotides: TGTGCCAGCAGTCCTAACTTGAACACTGAAGCTTTCTTT.

This clonotype appeared many times. The chain couples TRBV20-1 to TRBJ1-5, with D possibly being TRBD1 (5 bases). V was trimmed by 5 bases and J by 11 bases, leaving 13 bases between them. CDR3 length: 11 residues. In germline, CDR1 is DFQATT, CDR2 SNEGSKA (reference sequence). The CDR3 region is CSAANWGAQHF. The CDR3 DNA sequence: TGCAGTGCTGCAAATTGGGGGGCCCAGCATTTT.

This clonotype was seen many times. CDR3 residues: CASSRQTVSNQPQHF. In DNA form, the CDR3 reads TGTGCCAGCAGTCGCCAGACAGTTAGCAATCAGCCCCAGCATTTT. The gene calls are TRBV12-3 or TRBV12-4 and TRBJ1-5; D might be TRBD1 (5 bases). Trimming took off 5 bases at V and 0 bases at J, with 11 bases between the two ends. The CDR3 has 15 amino acids.

This clonotype occurred many times. The chain combines TRBV3-1 with TRBJ2-5; D remains ambiguous. The CDR3 contains 15 residues. Trimming cost V 4 bases and J 5 bases, with 17 bases left between them. Germline assignment: CDR1 LGHDT and CDR2 YNNKEL (reference sequence). The CDR3, as DNA: TGTGCCAGCAGCCCGTTAGACAAGTTGGGGGAGACCCAGTACTTC. As protein: CASSPLDKLGETQYF.

This clonotype was observed many times. This chain uses TRBV20-1 with TRBJ2-1; TRBD1 agrees at 11 bases. The germline V gene has CDR1 DFQATT and CDR2 SNEGSKA (reference sequence). The CDR3 sequence is 15 residues long. The trim removed 5 bases at V and 4 bases at J, leaving 7 bases unmatched. For the CDR3, the DNA is TGCAGTGCTGCACTTAGGGACAGGGGGTACAATGAGCAGTTCTTC. This codes for CSAALRDRGYNEQFF.

This clonotype was recorded at least ten times. Sequence at one end of the junction differs from germline and may be a read error. The chain employs TRBV6-5 and TRBJ1-2, with D unresolved. The CDR3 consists of 15 residues. The V gene's germline CDR1 is MNHEY and CDR2 SVGAGI. CDR3 nucleotide sequence: TGTGCCAGCAAGGAAACGCACCTCGGCGTCTATGGCTACACTTTC. It yields the protein CASKETHLGVYGYTF.

At least ten counts were recorded for this clonotype. The chain links TRBV7-2 to TRBJ1-2; 9 bases are shared with TRBD1. V was pared by 5 bases and J by 8 bases, with 9 bases of the junction left unmatched. The CDR3 totals 14 residues. Germline CDR1 is SGHTA and CDR2 is FQGNSA. CDR3 sequence reads: CASSTLQGAGGYTF. The CDR3 DNA reads TGTGCCAGCAGCACCTTACAGGGGGCAGGGGGCTACACCTTC.

This clonotype was observed at least ten times. This rearrangement joins TRBV7-9 to TRBJ1-1; D is possibly TRBD1 (6 bases). The CDR3 totals 15 residues. Germline V gives CDR1 SEHNR, CDR2 FQNEAQ (reference sequence). The ends were cut back, 3 bases at V and 4 bases at J, with 15 bases in the middle. Written as DNA, the CDR3 is TGTGCCAGCAGCTTGGGAAACAGGGAAGGCACTGAAGCTTTCTTT. Protein: CASSLGNREGTEAFF.